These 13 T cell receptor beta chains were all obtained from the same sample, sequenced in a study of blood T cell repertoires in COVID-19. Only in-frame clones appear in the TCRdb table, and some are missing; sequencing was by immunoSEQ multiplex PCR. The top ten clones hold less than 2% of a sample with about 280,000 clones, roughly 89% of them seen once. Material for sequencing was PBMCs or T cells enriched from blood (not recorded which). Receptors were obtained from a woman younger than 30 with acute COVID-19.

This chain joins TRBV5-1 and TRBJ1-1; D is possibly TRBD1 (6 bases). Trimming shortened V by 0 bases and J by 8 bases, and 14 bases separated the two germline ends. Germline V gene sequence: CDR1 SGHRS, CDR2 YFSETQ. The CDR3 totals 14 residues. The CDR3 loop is CASSLADARGEAFF. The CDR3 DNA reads TGCGCCAGCAGCTTGGCCGATGCGAGGGGGGAAGCTTTCTTT.

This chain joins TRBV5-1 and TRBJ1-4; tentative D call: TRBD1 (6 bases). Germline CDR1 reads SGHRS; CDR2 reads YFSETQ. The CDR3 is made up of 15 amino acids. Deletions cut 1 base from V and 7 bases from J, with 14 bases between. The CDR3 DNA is TGCGCCAGCAGCTTGTGGCAGGGGATTGGTGAAAAACTGTTTTTT. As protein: CASSLWQGIGEKLFF.

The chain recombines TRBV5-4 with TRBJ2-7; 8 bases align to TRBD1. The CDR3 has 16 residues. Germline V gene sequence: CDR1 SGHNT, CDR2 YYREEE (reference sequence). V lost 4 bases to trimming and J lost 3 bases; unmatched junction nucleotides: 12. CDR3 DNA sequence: TGTGCCAGCAGCCCGCAGGGCCGGGACAGGAGCTACGAGCAGTACTTC. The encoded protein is CASSPQGRDRSYEQYF. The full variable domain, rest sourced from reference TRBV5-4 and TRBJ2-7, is ETGVTQSPTHLIKTRGQQVTLRCSSQSGHNTVSWYQQALGQGPQFIFQYYREEENGRGNFPPRFSGLQFPNYSSELNVNALELDDSALYLCASSPQGRDRSYEQYFGPGTRLTVT.

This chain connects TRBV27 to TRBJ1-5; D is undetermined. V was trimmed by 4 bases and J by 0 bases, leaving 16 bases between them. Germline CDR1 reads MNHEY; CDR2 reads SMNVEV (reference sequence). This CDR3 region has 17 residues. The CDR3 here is CASSSAFKRDSNQPQHF. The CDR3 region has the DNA TGTGCCAGCAGTTCTGCCTTCAAGAGGGATAGCAATCAGCCCCAGCATTTT.

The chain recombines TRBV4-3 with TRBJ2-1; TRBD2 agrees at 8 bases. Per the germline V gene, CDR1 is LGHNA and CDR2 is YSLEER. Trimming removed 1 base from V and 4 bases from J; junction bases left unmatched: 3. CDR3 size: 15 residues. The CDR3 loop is CASSQGLAFYNEQFF. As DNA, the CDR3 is TGCGCCAGCAGCCAAGGACTAGCGTTTTACAATGAGCAGTTCTTC.

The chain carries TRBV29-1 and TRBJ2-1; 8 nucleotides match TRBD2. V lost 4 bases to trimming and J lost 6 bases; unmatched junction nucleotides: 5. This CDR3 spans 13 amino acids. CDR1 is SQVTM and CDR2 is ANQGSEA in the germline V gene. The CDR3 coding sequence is TGCAGCGTTGGGAGCGGGAGTTTCAATGAGCAGTTCTTC. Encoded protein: CSVGSGSFNEQFF.

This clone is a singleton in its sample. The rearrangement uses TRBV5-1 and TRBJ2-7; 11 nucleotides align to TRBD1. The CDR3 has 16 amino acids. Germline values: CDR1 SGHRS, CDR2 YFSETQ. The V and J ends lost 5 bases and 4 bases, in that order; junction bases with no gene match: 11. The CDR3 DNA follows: TGCGCCAGCAGTACCCTTCGCGGGACAGGGGGTTACGAGCAGTACTTC. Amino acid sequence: CASSTLRGTGGYEQYF.

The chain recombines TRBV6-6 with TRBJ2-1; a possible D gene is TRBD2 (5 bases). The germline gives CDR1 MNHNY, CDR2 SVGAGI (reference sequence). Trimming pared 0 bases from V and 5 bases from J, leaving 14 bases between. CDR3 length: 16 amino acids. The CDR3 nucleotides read TGTGCCAGCAGTTACTCTGCCGGGAACGGGCACAATGAGCAGTTCTTC. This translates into CASSYSAGNGHNEQFF.

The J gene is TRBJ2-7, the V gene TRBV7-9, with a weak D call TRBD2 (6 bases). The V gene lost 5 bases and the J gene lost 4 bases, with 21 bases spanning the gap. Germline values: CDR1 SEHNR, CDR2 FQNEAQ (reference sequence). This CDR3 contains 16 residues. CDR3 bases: TGTGCCAGCAGCCGTACAGTGGCGGGAACACCTTACGAGCAGTACTTC. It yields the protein CASSRTVAGTPYEQYF.

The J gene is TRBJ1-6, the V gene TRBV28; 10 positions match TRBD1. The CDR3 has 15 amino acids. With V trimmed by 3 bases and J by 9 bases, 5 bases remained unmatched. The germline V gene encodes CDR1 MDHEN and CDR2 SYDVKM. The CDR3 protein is CASSLGQGRASPLHF. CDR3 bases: TGTGCCAGCAGTTTGGGACAGGGGAGGGCTTCACCCCTCCACTTT.

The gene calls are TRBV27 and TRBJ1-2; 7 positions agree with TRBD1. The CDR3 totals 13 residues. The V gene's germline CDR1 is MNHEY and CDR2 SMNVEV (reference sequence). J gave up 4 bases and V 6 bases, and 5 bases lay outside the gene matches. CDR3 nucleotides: TGTGCCAGCAGCCTAGGGGGCGGCTATGGCTACACCTTC. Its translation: CASSLGGGYGYTF.

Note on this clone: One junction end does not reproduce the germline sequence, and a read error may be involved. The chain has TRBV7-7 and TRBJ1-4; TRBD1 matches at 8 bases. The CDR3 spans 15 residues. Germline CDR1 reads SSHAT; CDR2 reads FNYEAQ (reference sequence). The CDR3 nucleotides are TGTGCTAGCAGCTTAGGACAGGGCCGTAATGAAAAACTGTTTTTT. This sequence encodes CASSLGQGRNEKLFF.

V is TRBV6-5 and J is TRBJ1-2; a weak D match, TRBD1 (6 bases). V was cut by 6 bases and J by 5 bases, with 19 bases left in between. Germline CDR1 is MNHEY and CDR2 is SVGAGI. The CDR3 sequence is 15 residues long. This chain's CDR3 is CASSRPGTLFYGYTF. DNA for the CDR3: TGTGCCAGCAGCCGACCGGGGACACTGTTTTATGGCTACACCTTC.